The entry below describes one T cell receptor (beta chain). Its target is unknown. These data belong to a study of CXCR3-negative and CXCR3-positive naive CD8 T cells. Naive CD8+ T lymphocytes were specified as CD45RO-CCR7+CD27+CD95-. Germline CDR1 is SQVTM and CDR2 is ANQGSEA. The CDR3 extends over 13 amino acids. The TRB libraries of cDNA were built by UMI-labeled 5' RACE. From the 5' RACE reads, TCRdb lists one entry per CDR3 protein and no DNA. Its clone listing holds thousands of distinct CDR3 sequences. Findings and caveats of the study: CXCR3-positive naive cells had more hydrophobic TRB CDR3s than CXCR3-negative naive cells.

The TCR comes from a human donor in good health. Some clones in this sample may be carry-over from other donors' samples. The rearrangement joins TRBV29-1 to TRBJ2-1. Sequenced: naive CXCR3+ CD8+ T cells from blood. Subset reported: CD45RO-CCR7+CD27+CD95- naive CD8+ T cells expressing CXCR3 (TNR3+). CDR3 sequence reads: CSVVRTGSNEQFF.